This T cell receptor beta chain was captured in a study of CD8+ T cells in alopecia areata. Concerning this clone itself: What it binds is unknown.

After isolation, RNA underwent reverse transcription to generate cDNA as the sequencing template. The table came from immunoSEQ multiplex PCR; TCRdb's copy has only in-frame clones and leaves some out. The table shows about 200,000 clones, with more than 50% occurring only once. Using a FACSAria, the CD4+ and CD8+ T cells were sorted from the PBMCs. General observations from the study: Mice showed TCR sharing more clearly than patients did, possibly owing to HLA. Sequences from scalp samples also cover resident alphabeta T cells of normal skin.

V lost 2 bases to trimming and J lost 4 bases; unmatched junction nucleotides: 6. The CDR3 spans 14 residues. Germline V CDR1 and CDR2: GTSNPN, SVGIG (reference sequence). Sequencing was performed on CD8+ T cells sorted from blood. The chain uses TRBV30 and TRBJ2-7, with 9 bases aligning to TRBD1. This TCR was recovered from a human donor in good health. In DNA form, the CDR3 reads TGTGCCTGGAGTTGGGGACAGGGAGGGTACGAGCAGTACTTC. Its translation: CAWSWGQGGYEQYF.